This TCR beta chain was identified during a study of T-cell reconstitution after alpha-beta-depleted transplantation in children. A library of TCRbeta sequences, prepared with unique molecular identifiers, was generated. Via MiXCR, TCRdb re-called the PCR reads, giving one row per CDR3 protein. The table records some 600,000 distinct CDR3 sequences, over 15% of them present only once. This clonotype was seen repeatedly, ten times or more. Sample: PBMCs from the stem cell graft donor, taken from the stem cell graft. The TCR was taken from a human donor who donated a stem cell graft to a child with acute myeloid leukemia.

The CDR3 sequence: CASSYTGGAVDHGYTF. The CDR3 bases are TGTGCCAGCAGCTATACAGGGGGCGCGGTTGACCATGGCTACACCTTC. The chain combines TRBV7-6 with TRBJ1-2; 9 nucleotides match TRBD1. Trimming cost V 4 bases and J 6 bases; bases outside gene matches: 12. This CDR3 spans 16 amino acids. CDR1 and CDR2 (germline): SGHVS, FNYEAQ.